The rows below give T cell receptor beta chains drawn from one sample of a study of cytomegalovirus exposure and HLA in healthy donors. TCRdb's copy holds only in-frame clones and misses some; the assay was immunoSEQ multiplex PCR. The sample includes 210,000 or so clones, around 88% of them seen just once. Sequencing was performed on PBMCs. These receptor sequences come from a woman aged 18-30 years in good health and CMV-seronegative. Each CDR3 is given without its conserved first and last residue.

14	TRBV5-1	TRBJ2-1	ASSLGLGIGGYEQF
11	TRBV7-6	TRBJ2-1	ASSSAAYNEQF
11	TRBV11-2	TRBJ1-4	ASSQGGREKLF
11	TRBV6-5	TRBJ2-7	ASSYWTGYEQY
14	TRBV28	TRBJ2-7	ASSLRFWQGSYEQY
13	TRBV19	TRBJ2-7	ASSTLTSSYYEQY
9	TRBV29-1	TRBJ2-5	SVEDLETQY
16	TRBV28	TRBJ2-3	ASSFPGTSGPSTDTQY
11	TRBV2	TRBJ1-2	ASSGDTNYGYT
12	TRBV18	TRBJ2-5	ASSPGTSVETQY
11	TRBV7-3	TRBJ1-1	ASSEQGWTEAF
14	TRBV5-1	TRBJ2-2	ASSLAGTGEVGELF
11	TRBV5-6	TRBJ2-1	ASRLGGARGQF
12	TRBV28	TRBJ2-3	ASSFPGVTDTQY
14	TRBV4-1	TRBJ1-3	ASSQDQATSGNTIY